This TCR beta chain came from a study of early T cells in non-severe SARS-CoV-2 infection. Study in general: The chains were unpaired, and the sequenced material was bulk RNA from unsorted whole blood.

In this sample, this clonotype turned up many times. Unique molecular identifier tags were affixed to discrete cDNA molecules. One entry per CDR3 protein, called by TCRdb with MiXCR from the 5' RACE reads. This sample has about 19,000 distinct CDR3 sequences, with roughly 4.6% found just once. The V end was cut by 5 bases, the J end by 1 base, with 29 bases between. The V gene's germline CDR1 is SEHNR and CDR2 FQNEAQ (reference sequence). This CDR3 has 20 amino acids. The chain employs TRBV7-9 and TRBJ2-5; D tentatively fits TRBD1 or TRBD2 (5 bases each). The TCR comes from an adult who was a healthcare worker with PCR-confirmed SARS-CoV-2 infection or an uninfected control (not recorded which). Sequencing was carried out using whole blood. CDR3 coding DNA: TGTGCCAGCAGCATACTTATCCGGGACGTCAACCTGTCCCTCCAAGAGACCCAGTACTTC. Its protein is CASSILIRDVNLSLQETQYF. The full variable domain, completed using reference TRBV7-9 and TRBJ2-5, is DTGVSQNPRHKITKRGQNVTFRCDPISEHNRLYWYRQTLGQGPEFLTYFQNEAQLEKSRLLSDRFSAERPKGSFSTLEIQRTEQGDSAMYLCASSILIRDVNLSLQETQYFGPGTRLLVL.